This T cell receptor beta chain was sequenced in a study of identical twins. Findings and caveats of the study: Recombination models fit unrelated individuals' TCR alpha sharing but underestimated twins'.

TCRdb re-called the 5' RACE reads through MiXCR, storing one row per CDR3 protein. Here the sample spans about 920,000 distinct CDR3 sequences, around an eighth being singletons. Concerning this clonotype: Its antigen is unidentified.

The CDR3 loop spans 13 amino acids. Germline CDR1 and CDR2: DFQATT and SNEGSKA (reference sequence). The V gene lost 4 bases and the J gene lost 0 bases, with 9 bases spanning the gap. This same sample was also part of a study on yellow fever vaccine responses in identical twins.

The specimen sequenced was PBMCs. This TCR came from a woman aged 18-29 years in good health. The chain combines TRBV20-1 with TRBJ1-1; D perhaps matches TRBD1 (6 bases). The CDR3 coding sequence is TGCAGTGCTAAGGACAGAGTGAACACTGAAGCTTTCTTT. Protein: CSAKDRVNTEAFF.